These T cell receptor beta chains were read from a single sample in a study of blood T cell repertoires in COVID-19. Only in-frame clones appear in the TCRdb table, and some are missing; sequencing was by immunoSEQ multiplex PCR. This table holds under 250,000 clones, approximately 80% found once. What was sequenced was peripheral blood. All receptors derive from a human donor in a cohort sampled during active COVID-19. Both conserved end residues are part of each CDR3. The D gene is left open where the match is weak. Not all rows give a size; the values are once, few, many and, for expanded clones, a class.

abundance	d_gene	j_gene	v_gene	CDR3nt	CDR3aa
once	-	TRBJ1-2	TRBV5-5	TGTGCCAGCAGCTTGGACCAGGGTACCCCTAACTATGGCTACACCTTC	CASSLDQGTPNYGYTF
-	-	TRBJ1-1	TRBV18	TGTGCCAGCTCACCACCGGGCAGGTACACTGAAGCTTTCTTT	CASSPPGRYTEAFF
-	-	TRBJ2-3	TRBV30	TGTGCCTGGGCTCCACAACACACAGATACGCAGTATTTT	CAWAPQHTDTQYF
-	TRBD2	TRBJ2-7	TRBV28	TGTGCCAGCAGATCCGCGGGGGAAACCTACGAGCAGTACTTC	CASRSAGETYEQYF
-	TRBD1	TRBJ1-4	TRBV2	TGTGCCAGCAGGGACAGGGAAGAGGAAAAACTGTTTTTT	CASRDREEEKLFF
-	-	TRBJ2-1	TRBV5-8	TGTGCCAGCAGGACCCGGGGTGGCAATGAGCAGTTCTTC	CASRTRGGNEQFF
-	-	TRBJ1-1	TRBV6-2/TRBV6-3	TGTGCCAGCAGTTACGCCCCGGGACACCTACTAGATCGAATGAACACTGAAGCTTTCTTT	CASSYAPGHLLDRMNTEAFF
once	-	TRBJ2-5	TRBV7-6	TGTGCCAGCAGCTTAGTACGTTGGCGGGGACAAGAGACCCAGTACTTC	CASSLVRWRGQETQYF
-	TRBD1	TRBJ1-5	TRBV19	TGTGCCAGTAGTATTGGCCGGACAGGAGGGTATAGCAATCAGCCCCAGCATTTT	CASSIGRTGGYSNQPQHF
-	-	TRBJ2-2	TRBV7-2	TGTGCCAGCAGCTTCGGACATTTGAACACCGGGGAGCTGTTTTTT	CASSFGHLNTGELFF
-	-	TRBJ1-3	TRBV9	TGTGCCAGCAGCGTGCGGGGGCAAAGTGGAAACACCATATATTTT	CASSVRGQSGNTIYF
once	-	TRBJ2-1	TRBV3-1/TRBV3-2	TGTGCCAGCAGCCAAGTTGGGGTCAGGGCAGGAAATGAGCAGTTCTTC	CASSQVGVRAGNEQFF
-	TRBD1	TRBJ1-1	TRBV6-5	TGTGCCAGCAGCCGGTCGACAGGGCTAGCTTTCTTT	CASSRSTGLAFF
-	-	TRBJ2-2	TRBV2	TGTGCCAGCAGTGTAACAGGGTCTATCGGGGAGCTGTTTTTT	CASSVTGSIGELFF
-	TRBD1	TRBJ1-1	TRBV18	TGTGCCAGCTCCAAAGAACTCCGGACAGGGAGGGAAGCTTTCTTT	CASSKELRTGREAFF
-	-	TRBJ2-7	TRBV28	TGTGCCAGCAGTCCCCGAATAGGGGCCAGGGTGACCTACGAGCAGTACTTC	CASSPRIGARVTYEQYF
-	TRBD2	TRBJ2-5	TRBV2	TGTGCCAGCAGTGAAATGGTAGCGGGAGGGTTTCGAGAGACCCAGTACTTC	CASSEMVAGGFRETQYF